Sequencing of this T cell receptor beta chain was carried out in a study of OX40 agonist ivuxolimab in advanced cancers. Regarding the research as a whole: Ivuxolimab, which targeted the costimulatory receptor OX40 (CD134), was an agonistic, fully human IgG2 monoclonal antibody. Intravenous ivuxolimab was administered to patients every 2 weeks at six dose levels: 0.01, 0.1, 0.3, 1.5, 3 and 10 mg/kg. Of the approximately 50 dose-escalation patients, hepatocellular carcinoma was present in approximately 20, melanoma in roughly 15, renal cell carcinoma in 9 and head and neck cancer in 9. In the dose-escalation cohort, roughly 80% of patients were male, and the mean age was around 60 years, with a range of about 20 to 79. Patients were allowed to have had prior anti-PD-1, anti-PD-L1 or anti-CTLA-4 therapy, and approximately 40% of the dose-escalation patients had previously received checkpoint inhibitors. Partial responses occurred in three dose-escalation patients, of whom one had hepatocellular carcinoma and two had cutaneous melanoma. The point of sequencing TCRbeta in the periphery was to test whether ivuxolimab changed TCR sequence diversity and drove clonal T-cell expansion. The paper reports the monotherapy dose-escalation portion (N = 52 patients) of the phase I ivuxolimab trial. The study at large found these results: At doses of 0.1 to 3.0 mg/kg, clonal expansion of both CD4+ and CD8+ T cells in blood was seen between baseline and week 6. After ivuxolimab, more expanded clones were found on average in CD8+ T cells than in CD4+ T cells. Which antigens the clonally expanded peripheral T cells were specific for was not determined. In the 0.1-3.0 mg/kg groups, partial responders were among the patients with the lowest normalized peripheral clonal expansion, particularly in CD8+ T cells. Low levels of normalized T-cell clonal expansion were also seen in some patients who did not respond.

Note on this clone: There is no known antigen for this receptor. One base away there is no much larger clone; base qualities are not given.

To sequence the TCRbeta CDR3 region, genomic DNA was isolated from the sorted cells. TCRbeta CDR3 regions were sequenced using the immunoSEQ Assay. Entries here come from immuneACCESS through TCRdb and include only in-frame sequences with V and J called. Some clones fail to appear in such tables; in the studies checked, an unresolved V gene covers under half of the shortfall, and the cause of the remainder is unknown. The sample table holds about 88,000 clones, of which approximately 85% were seen once. The top ten clones comprise around 0.21% of the sample. Sequences SGHVS (CDR1) and FQNEAQ (CDR2) are obtained from the germline V gene. V is shortened by 5 bases, J by 7 bases, and the region joining them spans 15 bases. Including cysteine and phenylalanine, the CDR3 has 14 amino acids. CDR3 DNA is the only sequence kept; it has 42 bases, read in frame from the first base. The trial excluded patients who had a history of autoimmune disease or were on systemic immunosuppression. Peripheral blood for TCR sequencing was collected from all dose cohorts at baseline, on cycle 4 day 1, and on cycle 7 day 1. The samples were taken from a phase I, first-in-human, multicenter, open-label dose-escalation trial of ivuxolimab. The trial enrolled adults with locally advanced or metastatic head and neck squamous cell, hepatocellular, melanoma or renal cell carcinoma. Before TCR sequencing, CD4+ and CD8+ T cells were separately sorted from peripheral blood.

The source is an adult with an advanced solid tumor such as melanoma, head and neck, liver or kidney cancer. The rearranged segments are TRBV7-8 and TRBJ2-1, with the D gene not clear enough to name. This sample comprised CD4+ or CD8+ T cells sorted from blood, obtained in a trial of the OX40 agonist ivuxolimab. CDR3 sequence: CASSVTETRNEQFF. At the DNA level, the sequence is TGTGCCAGCAGCGTCACCGAGACGAGGAATGAGCAGTTCTTC.